The entry below gives a single T cell receptor (beta chain) sequence along with its context. Its antigen remains unknown. Germline loops: CDR1 MNHEY, CDR2 SVGEGT. CDR3 length: 17 residues. The V and J ends lost 5 bases and 1 base, in that order; junction bases with no gene match: 9. The treatment is: around 19 received Ad26.COV2.S at low or high dose, single or two shots; about 5 received placebo; per-sample allocation not given. The investigators took samples on day 63 after the first vaccine or placebo injection. Immunization relied on an Ad26 vector, which expressed Wuhan-strain SARS-CoV-2 spike. The data originate from a study of Ad26.COV2.S vaccination and SARS-CoV-2 variants. Whole-study findings and limits: Quantification of TCR breadth and depth may have yielded underestimates of total T cell responses.

Here immunoSEQ multiplex PCR was the method, and the copy in TCRdb shows in-frame clones only, minus some. This sample has over 350,000 clones, with approximately 86% found just once. The V call is TRBV6-2 or TRBV6-3, the J call TRBJ1-5; 9 bases align to TRBD1. The clonotype was recovered from a person between 18 and 65 years old who received the Ad26.COV2.S COVID-19 vaccine or a placebo. The specimen was peripheral blood, collected in a trial of Ad26.COV2.S vaccine versus placebo. The CDR3 region has the DNA TGTGCCAGCAGTCGCATTACAGGGGGCCGGAGCAATCAGCCCCAGCATTTT. It is translated as CASSRITGGRSNQPQHF.